This TCR beta chain was documented in a study of CD8+ T cells in alopecia areata. As to treatment: oral pan-JAK inhibitor, 5-10 mg twice daily. This CDR3 is 16 amino acids long. In germline, CDR1 is SGHTA, CDR2 FQGNSA. V shed 0 bases and J 3 bases; nucleotides not matched to a gene: 5. As the sequencing template, cDNA was produced by extracting RNA and reverse transcribing it. TCRdb's copy holds only in-frame clones and misses some; the assay was immunoSEQ multiplex PCR. The sample consists of fewer than 250,000 clones, under 40% of them appearing once. The clonotype originates from a human donor with alopecia areata. The specimen was CD4+ T cells sorted from blood, collected between weeks 30 and 35, from a patient treated with tofacitinib. J is TRBJ2-7 and V is TRBV7-2; 10 nucleotides line up with TRBD2. This CDR3 reads CASSLALAGQNYEQYF. CDR3 DNA sequence: TGTGCCAGCAGCTTAGCACTAGCGGGGCAAAACTACGAGCAGTACTTC. Full variable domain (rest looked up from reference TRBV7-2 and TRBJ2-7): GAGVSQSPSNKVTEKGKDVELRCDPISGHTALYWYRQSLGQGLEFLIYFQGNSAPDKSGLPSDRFSAERTGGSVSTLTIQRTQQEDSAVYLCASSLALAGQNYEQYFGPGTRLTVT.